This entry describes one TCR beta chain. It lacks a known antigen. No per-base quality is available; no much larger clone lies one base away. RNA was extracted using the RNeasy kit, and about 0.45 to 1 ug of the RNA was reverse transcribed with random hexamers. The immunoSEQ multiplex PCR assay, which covers 54 Vbeta and 13 Jbeta segments, was used to amplify TCR beta CDR3 regions. PCR amplification bias was corrected using a synthetic template baseline for primer optimization and computational correction. The paper's processing steps were these. Reads were assigned to V, D and J genes according to IMGT and analyzed in immunoSEQ Analyzer, with only productive sequences retained. Clonality was computed as one minus Shannon entropy normalized by log2 of the number of productive unique sequences. Public and private clones were assessed among the 100 most prevalent clones of each patient and control. Clones were defined as Susac-specific when absent from the healthy and MS cohorts, from over a thousand published viral clones and from other ImmuneACCESS disease sequences. TCRdb reanalyzed the raw reads on its own, using fastp at Q25 for trimming and MiXCR for clone calling, and kept in-frame beta chains. Entries that share a CDR3 protein sequence are merged under the most common genes and DNA. In this record, the V and J calls reflect TCRdb's handling and not the investigators' own analysis. Recorded for this sample are about 47,000 distinct CDR3 sequences; about 92% of them occurred a single time. The ten largest make up 0.41% of the sample.

High-throughput TCR beta sequencing profiled peripheral blood CD8+ and CD4+ T cells from healthy donors, Susac syndrome patients and multiple sclerosis patients. Healthy donors were included as age- and sex-matched controls. Bulk CD8+ and CD4+ T cells were purified by magnetic negative isolation, while CD8+ TEMRA cells were enriched using FACS. Blood was drawn into EDTA tubes, processed within 24 hours, and PBMCs were isolated by density gradient centrifugation. PBMCs intended for TCR sequencing were frozen in liquid nitrogen and were later thawed in a 37 degrees C water bath. Purity of sorted or isolated CD4+, CD8+ and CD8+ TEMRA cells was at least 90%. Between the V and J ends, shortened by 7 bases and 0 bases respectively, the junction contains 16 bases. The CDR3, cysteine through phenylalanine, is 16 amino acids long. Only the CDR3 region is kept as DNA, spanning 48 bases read in frame from base 1. CDR1 and CDR2 (MNHNS, SASEGT) derive from the germline V gene.

The record originates from a study of CD8 T cells in Susac syndrome (dated by TCRdb to about 2019). Notes on the research overall: Repertoire sequencing was used to test whether CD8+ T cell activation and differentiation in Susac syndrome was antigen driven. Clonality of the CD8+ T cell repertoire was compared between 11 to 12 healthy donors, approximately 14 Susac syndrome patients and roughly 16 multiple sclerosis patients. The paper as a whole reports these results and caveats: The TCR sequencing and HLA analysis was acknowledged to have included a relatively small number of individuals.

This TCR derives from a human donor in good health. Sequences were obtained from CD8+ T cells from PBMCs. Recombination connected TRBV6-1 to TRBJ1-5, with TRBD1 as a weak D call on 5 bases. The CDR3 loop reads CASNPARGYSNQPQHF. The nucleotide sequence reads TGTGCCAGCAACCCTGCCCGGGGGTATAGCAATCAGCCCCAGCATTTT.